The sequence of this T cell receptor beta chain was determined in a study of blood T cell repertoires in COVID-19. Participants were aged about 18 to 95 years, lived in about 26 US areas, and enrolled virtually. In the authors' methods: The authors estimated nucleated cell counts from reference gene primer amplification. Profiling relied on immunoSEQ multiplex PCR, and the TCRdb table lists in-frame clones only, not all of them. Clone size and the V and J calls come from that table; the DNA yielded D and trimming. The sample holds fewer than 200,000 clones, approximately 77% seen once. Trimming cost V 7 bases and J 8 bases; bases outside gene matches: 17. Germline loops: CDR1 SGHTA, CDR2 FQGNSA. The CDR3 runs to 16 residues.

This sequence was found in a man in his sixties who had recovered from COVID-19. This chain joins TRBV7-2 and TRBJ2-1; 7 bases fit TRBD2. Sequencing was performed on PBMCs or T cells enriched from blood (not recorded which). Here the CDR3 reads CASTPGPRGEFDEQFF. The CDR3 DNA follows: TGTGCCAGCACCCCAGGGCCTCGGGGGGAATTTGATGAGCAGTTCTTC.